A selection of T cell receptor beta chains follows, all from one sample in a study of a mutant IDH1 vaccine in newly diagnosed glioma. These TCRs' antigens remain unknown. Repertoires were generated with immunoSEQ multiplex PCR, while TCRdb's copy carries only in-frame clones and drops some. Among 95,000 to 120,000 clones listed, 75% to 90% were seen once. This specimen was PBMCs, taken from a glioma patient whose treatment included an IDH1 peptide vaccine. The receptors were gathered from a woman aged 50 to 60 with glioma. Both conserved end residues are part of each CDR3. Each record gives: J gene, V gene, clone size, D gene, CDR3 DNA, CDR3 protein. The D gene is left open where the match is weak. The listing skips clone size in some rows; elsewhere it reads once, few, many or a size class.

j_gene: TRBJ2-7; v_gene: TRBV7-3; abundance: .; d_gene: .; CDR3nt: TGTGCCAGCAGCTCCTCTCTAGCTACGTACGAGCAGTACTTC; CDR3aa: CASSSSLATYEQYF
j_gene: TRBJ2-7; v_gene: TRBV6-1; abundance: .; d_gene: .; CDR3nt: TGTGCCAGCGGGTACGAGCAGTACTTC; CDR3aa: CASGYEQYF
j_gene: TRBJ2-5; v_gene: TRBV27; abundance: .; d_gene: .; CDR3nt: TGTGCCAGCAGTTTAAGGGTTCAAGAGACCCAGTACTTC; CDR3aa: CASSLRVQETQYF
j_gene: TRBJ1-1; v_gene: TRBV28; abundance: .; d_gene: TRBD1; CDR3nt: TGTGCCAGCAGTTTTCAGGGGGCGGAGAACACTGAAGCTTTCTTT; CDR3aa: CASSFQGAENTEAFF
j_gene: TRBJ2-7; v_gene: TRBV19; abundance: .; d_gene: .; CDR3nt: TGTGCCAGTAGTCGGCGGCACCCAGACTACGAGCAGTACTTC; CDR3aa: CASSRRHPDYEQYF
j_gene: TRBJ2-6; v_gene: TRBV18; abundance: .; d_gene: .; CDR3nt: TGTGCCAGCTCACCAATCGGGAACTCTGGGGCCAACGTCCTGACTTTC; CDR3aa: CASSPIGNSGANVLTF
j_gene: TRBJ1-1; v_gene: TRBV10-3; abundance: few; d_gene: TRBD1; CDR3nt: TGTGCCATCAGTGGCAGGGGGGGCACTGAAGCTTTCTTT; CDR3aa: CAISGRGGTEAFF
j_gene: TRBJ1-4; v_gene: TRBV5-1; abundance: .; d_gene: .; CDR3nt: TGCGCCAGCAGCCCCAACATAGCAACTAATGAAAAACTGTTTTTT; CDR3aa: CASSPNIATNEKLFF
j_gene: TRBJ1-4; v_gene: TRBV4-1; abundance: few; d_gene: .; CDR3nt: TGCGCCAGCAGCCAAGACGGCAGCCTTAATGAAAAACTGTTTTTT; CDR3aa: CASSQDGSLNEKLFF
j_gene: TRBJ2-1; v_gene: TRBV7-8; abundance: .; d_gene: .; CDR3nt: TGTGCCAGCACCTGGGGATGGGGCGAGTATGAGCAGTTCTTC; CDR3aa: CASTWGWGEYEQFF
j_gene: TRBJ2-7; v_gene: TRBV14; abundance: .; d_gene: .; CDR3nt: TGTGCCAGCAGCCAACGAAGTTACGAGCAGTACTTC; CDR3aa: CASSQRSYEQYF
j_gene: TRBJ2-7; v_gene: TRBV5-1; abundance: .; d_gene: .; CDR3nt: TGCGCCAGCACCTTGGAGATTGGGACGAGCTCCTACGAGCAGTACTTC; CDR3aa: CASTLEIGTSSYEQYF
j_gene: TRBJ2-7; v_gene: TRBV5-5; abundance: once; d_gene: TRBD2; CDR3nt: TGTGCCAGCAGCTTGGACCCCCCGGTCACGAGACTAGCGACCGAGCAGTACTTC; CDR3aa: CASSLDPPVTRLATEQYF
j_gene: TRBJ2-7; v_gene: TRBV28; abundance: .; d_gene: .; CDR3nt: TGTGCCAGCAGCCCCCGGGGAAACTACGAGCAGTACTTC; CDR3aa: CASSPRGNYEQYF
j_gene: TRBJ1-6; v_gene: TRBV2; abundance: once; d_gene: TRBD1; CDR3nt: TGTGCCAGCGAATTCCAGACAGGGTACAATTCACCCCTCCACTTT; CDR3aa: CASEFQTGYNSPLHF
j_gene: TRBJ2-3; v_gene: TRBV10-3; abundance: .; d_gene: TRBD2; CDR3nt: TGTGCCATCATGAAGCTAGCGGGAGTATCGGATACGCAGTATTTT; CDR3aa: CAIMKLAGVSDTQYF
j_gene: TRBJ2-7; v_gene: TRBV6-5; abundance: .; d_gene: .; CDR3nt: TGTGCCAGCAGTGACTCACTAGCAGGGGAGCAGTACTTC; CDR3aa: CASSDSLAGEQYF
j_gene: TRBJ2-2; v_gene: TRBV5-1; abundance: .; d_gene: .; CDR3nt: TGCGCCAGCAGCCTCCAGGGAGAGATGAACACCGGGGAGCTGTTTTTT; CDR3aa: CASSLQGEMNTGELFF
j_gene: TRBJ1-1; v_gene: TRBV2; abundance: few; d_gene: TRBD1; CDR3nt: TGTGCCAGCAGTGACCGGACAGGGAACACTGAAGCTTTCTTT; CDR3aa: CASSDRTGNTEAFF
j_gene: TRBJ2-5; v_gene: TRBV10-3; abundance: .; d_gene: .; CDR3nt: TGTGCCATCAAGGCGGACGGAGAAGAGACCCAGTACTTC; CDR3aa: CAIKADGEETQYF
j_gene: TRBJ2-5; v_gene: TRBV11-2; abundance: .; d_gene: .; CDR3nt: TGTGCCAGCAGCCAGACTGGTATGGTGACCCAGTACTTC; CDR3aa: CASSQTGMVTQYF
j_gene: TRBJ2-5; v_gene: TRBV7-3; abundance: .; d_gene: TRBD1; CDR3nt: TGTGCCAGCAGTCGGACAGGGGGAGAGACCCAGTACTTC; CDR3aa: CASSRTGGETQYF
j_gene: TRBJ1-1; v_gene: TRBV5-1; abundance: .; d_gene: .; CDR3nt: TGCGCCAGCAGCTTGGTGGGGCACACTGAAGCTTTCTTT; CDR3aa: CASSLVGHTEAFF
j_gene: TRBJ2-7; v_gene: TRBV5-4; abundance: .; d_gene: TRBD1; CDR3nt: TGTGCCAGCAGCTGGGACAGGGGGGACTACGAGCAGTACTTC; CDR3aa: CASSWDRGDYEQYF
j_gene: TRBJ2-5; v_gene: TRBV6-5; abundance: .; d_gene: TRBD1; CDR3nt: TGTGCCAGCACCTTGGACAGGGCAGGGCAGACCCAGTACTTC; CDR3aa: CASTLDRAGQTQYF
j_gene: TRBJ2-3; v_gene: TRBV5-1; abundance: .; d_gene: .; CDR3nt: TGCGCCAGCAGCTTGGATGGGGATACGCAGTATTTT; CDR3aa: CASSLDGDTQYF
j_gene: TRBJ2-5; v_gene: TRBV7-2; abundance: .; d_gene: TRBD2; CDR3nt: TGTGCCAGCAGCTTAGCACCCCTAGCTAGCGGGAGTGAGACCCAGTACTTC; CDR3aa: CASSLAPLASGSETQYF
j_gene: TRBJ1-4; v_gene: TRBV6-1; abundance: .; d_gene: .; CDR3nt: TGTGCCAGCAGCCTCGATGACGTTAATGAAAAACTGTTTTTT; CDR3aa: CASSLDDVNEKLFF
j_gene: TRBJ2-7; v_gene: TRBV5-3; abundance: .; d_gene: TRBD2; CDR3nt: TGTGCCAGAAGCCGCGAAGGGACTAGCGGCCCTAGCTCCTACGAGCAGTACTTC; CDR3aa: CARSREGTSGPSSYEQYF
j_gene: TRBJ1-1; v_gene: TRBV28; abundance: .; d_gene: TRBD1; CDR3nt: TGTGCCAGCAGTTTATACAGACAGGGCCTGATGAACACTGAAGCTTTCTTT; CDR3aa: CASSLYRQGLMNTEAFF
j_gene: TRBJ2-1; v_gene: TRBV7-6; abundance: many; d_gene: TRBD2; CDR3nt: TGTGCCAGCAGCTCTCAGCGGGAGAGGAATGAGCAGTTCTTC; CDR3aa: CASSSQRERNEQFF
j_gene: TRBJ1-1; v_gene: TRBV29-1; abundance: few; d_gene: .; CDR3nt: TGCAGCGTAGCACAGGGGAACACTGAAGCTTTCTTT; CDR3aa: CSVAQGNTEAFF
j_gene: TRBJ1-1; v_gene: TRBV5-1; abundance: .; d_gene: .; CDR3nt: TGCGCCAGCAGCTTGACAGAGGGCACTGAAGCTTTCTTT; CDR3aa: CASSLTEGTEAFF
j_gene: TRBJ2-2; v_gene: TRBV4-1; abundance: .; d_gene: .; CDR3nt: TGCGCCAGCAGCCAAGGATGGGGGCCGACCGGGGAGCTGTTTTTT; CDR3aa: CASSQGWGPTGELFF
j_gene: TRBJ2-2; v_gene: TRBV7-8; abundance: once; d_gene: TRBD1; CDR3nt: TGTGCCAGCAGCTTCGCAGGGGGTGGCACCGGGGAGCTGTTTTTT; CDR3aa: CASSFAGGGTGELFF
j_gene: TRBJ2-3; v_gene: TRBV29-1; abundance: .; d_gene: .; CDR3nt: TGCAGCGCCTCAAGCACAGATACGCAGTATTTT; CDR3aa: CSASSTDTQYF
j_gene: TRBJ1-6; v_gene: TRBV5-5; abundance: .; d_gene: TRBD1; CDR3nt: TGTGCCAGCAGCCTGGGGAGGGACAGGGATAATTCACCCCTCCACTTT; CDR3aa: CASSLGRDRDNSPLHF
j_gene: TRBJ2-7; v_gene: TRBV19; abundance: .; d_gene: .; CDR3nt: TGTGCCAGTAGTCCCCTGCGGGGAGGATCCTACGAGCAGTACTTC; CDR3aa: CASSPLRGGSYEQYF
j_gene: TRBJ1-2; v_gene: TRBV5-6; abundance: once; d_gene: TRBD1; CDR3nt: TGTGCCAGCAGCTGGACAGGTCCGGGCTACACCTTC; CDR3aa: CASSWTGPGYTF
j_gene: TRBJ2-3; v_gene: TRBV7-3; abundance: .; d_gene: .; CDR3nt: TGTGCCAGCAGCCCCACTGGGGATACGCAGTATTTT; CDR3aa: CASSPTGDTQYF
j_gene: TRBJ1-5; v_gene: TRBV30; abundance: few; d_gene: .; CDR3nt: TGTGCCTGGAGTATGGGCATTAATCAGCCCCAGCATTTT; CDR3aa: CAWSMGINQPQHF